This section outlines one T cell receptor (beta chain) sequence together with its context. This CDR3 is 14 amino acids long. The germline gives CDR1 MNHEY, CDR2 SVGEGT. V was shortened by 7 bases and J by 3 bases, with 15 bases between the two germline ends. This sample is drawn from a study of blood T cells in healthy people across ages. The authors ran a second PCR of about 7 to 12 cycles using a sample-barcoded 5' primer and a J-beta primer mix. In TCRdb, the 5' RACE reads were re-called with MiXCR into one record per CDR3 protein. The sample holds about 1.4 million distinct CDR3 sequences, 55% to 75% seen once.

The sample comprised blood. The gene calls are TRBV6-2 or TRBV6-3 and TRBJ1-1, with a weak D call TRBD1 (5 bases). This receptor was taken from a young man in good health. CDR3 nucleotides: TGTGCCAGCACTGGGACCGCAGTGCACACTGAAGCTTTCTTT. It translates to CASTGTAVHTEAFF.